This TCR beta chain was captured by sequencing in a study of T cell responses to AZD1222 COVID-19 vaccine. Study background: Some second doses came at about 4 weeks and others at about 12 weeks; these were pooled. Study results and caveats: Mapped onto spike, vaccine-associated CD4 TCRs spanned it and were dominant at 160-218 and 743-854. Recipients of AZD1222 seropositive at baseline numbered only 6 or 7.

In the case of this clone: The antigen remains undetermined.

Trimming took off 2 bases at V and 6 bases at J, with 11 bases between the two ends. CDR3 length: 13 residues. The germline CDR1 and CDR2 sequences are LGHNA and YSLEER. Using immunoSEQ multiplex PCR, the repertoire was profiled, and TCRdb retains in-frame clones only, with some absent. Seen here are 75,000 to 90,000 clones, roughly 85% observed once, and the top ten hold about 13%. The sequence derives from an adult in good health. Sequences were derived from peripheral blood, sampled on day 0 of AZD1222 vaccination. This rearrangement joins TRBV4-3 to TRBJ2-7; tentatively, D is TRBD1 or TRBD2 (5 bases each). The chain's CDR3 is CASSQQRGLEQYF. In DNA form, the CDR3 reads TGCGCCAGCAGCCAACAGAGGGGTCTCGAGCAGTACTTC.